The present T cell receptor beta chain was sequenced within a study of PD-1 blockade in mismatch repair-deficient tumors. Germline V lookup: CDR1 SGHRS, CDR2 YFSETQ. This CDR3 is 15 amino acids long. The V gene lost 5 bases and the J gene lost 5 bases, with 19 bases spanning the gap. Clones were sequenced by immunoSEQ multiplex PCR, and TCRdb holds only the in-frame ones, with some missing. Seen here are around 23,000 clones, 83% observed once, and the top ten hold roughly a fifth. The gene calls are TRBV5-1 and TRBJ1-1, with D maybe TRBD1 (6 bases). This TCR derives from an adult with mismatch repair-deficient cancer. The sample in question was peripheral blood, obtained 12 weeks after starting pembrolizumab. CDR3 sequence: CASRQGNLRGTEAFF. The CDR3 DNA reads TGCGCCAGCAGACAGGGTAACCTCAGAGGGACTGAAGCTTTCTTT. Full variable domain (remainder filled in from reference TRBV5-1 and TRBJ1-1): KAGVTQTPRYLIKTRGQQVTLSCSPISGHRSVSWYQQTPGQGLQFLFEYFSETQRNKGNFPGRFSGRQFSNSRSEMNVSTLELGDSALYLCASRQGNLRGTEAFFGQGTRLTVV.